The clone carrying this T cell receptor beta chain was detected only a few times. V lost 3 bases, J lost 7 bases, and 9 bases lay in between. CDR3 length: 12 amino acids. The germline gives CDR1 LNHDA, CDR2 SQIVND (reference sequence). This record comes from a study of blood T cell repertoires in COVID-19. Background on the study: There were acute and convalescent COVID-19 samples, and they came from the United States, Italy and Spain. T cells, B-cell-depleted T cells, or PBMCs supplied cDNA or gDNA.

In the study's own analysis: Cell counts per sample came from amplifying reference gene primers. Clones were sequenced by immunoSEQ multiplex PCR, and TCRdb holds only the in-frame ones, with some missing. V and J calls plus clone size are reproduced from that table; the DNA served to infer D and trimming. The sample yields roughly 80,000 clones, 88% seen once. Sequencing was carried out using peripheral blood. The chain recombines TRBV19 with TRBJ1-2; weak D call: TRBD1 (6 bases). The TCR was taken from a human donor in a cohort sampled during active COVID-19. This chain's CDR3 is CASSMGASGYTF. DNA for the CDR3: TGTGCCAGTAGTATGGGGGCCTCTGGCTACACCTTC.